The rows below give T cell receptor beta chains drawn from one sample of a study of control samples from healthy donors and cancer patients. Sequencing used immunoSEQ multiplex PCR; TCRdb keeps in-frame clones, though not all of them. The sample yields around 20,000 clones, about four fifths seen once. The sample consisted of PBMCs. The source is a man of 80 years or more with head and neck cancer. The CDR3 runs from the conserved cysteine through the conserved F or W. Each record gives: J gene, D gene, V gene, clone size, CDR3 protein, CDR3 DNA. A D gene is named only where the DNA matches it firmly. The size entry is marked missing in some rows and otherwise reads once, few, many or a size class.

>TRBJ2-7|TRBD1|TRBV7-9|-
CASSLGDREDLEQYF
TGTGCCAGCAGCTTAGGGGACAGGGAGGATCTCGAGCAGTACTTC
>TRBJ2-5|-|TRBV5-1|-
CASSLTGNQETQYF
TGCGCCAGCAGCTTGACAGGGAATCAAGAGACCCAGTACTTC
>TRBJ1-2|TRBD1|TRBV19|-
CASSSPGQGNYGYTF
TGTGCCAGTAGTTCCCCGGGACAGGGTAACTATGGCTACACCTTC
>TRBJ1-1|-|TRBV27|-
CASSSPRLNTEAFF
TGTGCCAGCAGTTCCCCTCGTTTGAACACTGAAGCTTTCTTT
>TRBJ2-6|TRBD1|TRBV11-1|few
CASRQGESGANVLTF
TGTGCCAGCAGGCAGGGGGAATCTGGGGCCAACGTCCTGACTTTC
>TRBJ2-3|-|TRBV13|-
CASSLGQGMGDTQYF
TGTGCCAGCAGCTTAGGCCAAGGGATGGGAGATACGCAGTATTTT
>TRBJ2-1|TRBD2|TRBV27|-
CASSLTIAGYNEQFF
TGTGCCAGCAGTTTAACGATAGCGGGATACAATGAGCAGTTCTTC
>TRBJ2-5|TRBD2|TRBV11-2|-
CASSFSGGAEETQYF
TGTGCCAGCAGCTTTAGCGGGGGGGCGGAAGAGACCCAGTACTTC
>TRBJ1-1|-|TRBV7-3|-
CASSPDGNTEAFF
TGTGCCAGCAGCCCCGACGGGAACACTGAAGCTTTCTTT
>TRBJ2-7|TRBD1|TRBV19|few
CASRMGQASREQYF
TGTGCCAGTAGGATGGGACAGGCCTCGAGGGAGCAGTACTTC